This T cell receptor (beta chain) was sequenced for a study of blood T cells in healthy people across ages. Through a sample-barcoded 5' primer and a J-beta primer mix, a second PCR was run for roughly 7 to 12 cycles. One entry per CDR3 protein, called by TCRdb with MiXCR from the 5' RACE reads. The sample gives almost 550,000 distinct CDR3 sequences, less than 25% of which show up once; 8.5% to 9.5% is in the top ten. Donors ranged from roughly 6 to 90 years old and were healthy Caucasians in Russia. These same data were also listed under a study on T cells of mothers and their children. This second report adds: In related and unrelated pairs alike, thymic selection shapes TCR recombination output, with inherited differences minor. Related pairs of mothers and children showed slightly higher, non-significant overlap versus unrelated pairs.

This sequence originates from a boy younger than 18 in good health. Material for sequencing was blood.

CDR3 protein: CASSQGEASGGGYNEQFF. As DNA, the CDR3 is TGCGCCAGCAGCCAAGGGGAGGCCAGCGGGGGAGGATACAATGAGCAGTTCTTC. V usage is TRBV4-3 and J usage is TRBJ2-1; TRBD2 matches at 8 bases. Germline assignment: CDR1 LGHNA and CDR2 YSLEER. V was pared by 1 base and J by 4 bases, with 12 bases of the junction left unmatched. CDR3 size: 18 residues.